What follows are 30 T cell receptor beta chains derived from one specimen sequenced in a study of T cells in Graves' hyperthyroidism and ophthalmopathy. What was amplified from RNA transcripts were TCR beta CDR3 regions. TCR CDR3 underwent first-round RT-PCR with the HTBI primer set. TCRdb redid the calling of the multiplex PCR reads with MiXCR, one entry per CDR3 protein. The table includes some 370,000 distinct CDR3 sequences, over 13% detected once. The sample was blood. These receptors all stem from a man between 50 and 59 years old with Graves' ophthalmopathy.

This clonotype appeared many times. The genes are TRBV18 and TRBJ2-3; D is unresolved. CDR1 is KGHSH and CDR2 is LQKENI in the germline V gene. V shed 1 base and J shed 6 bases, with 8 bases lying between them. The CDR3 runs 13 residues. CDR3 region: CASSPLLSDTQYF. DNA for the CDR3: TGTGCCAGCTCACCACTCCTTTCCGATACGCAGTATTTT. Full variable domain (rest looked up from reference TRBV18 and TRBJ2-3): NAGVMQNPRHLVRRRGQEARLRCSPMKGHSHVYWYRQLPEEGLKFMVYLQKENIIDESGMPKERFSAEFPKEGPSILRIQQVVRGDSAAYFCASSPLLSDTQYFGPGTRLTVL.

This clonotype was recorded at least ten times. V usage is TRBV3-1 and J usage is TRBJ2-3; D remains ambiguous. The V end lost 4 bases, the J end lost 2 bases, and 10 bases lay between the germline ends. The CDR3 extends over 14 amino acids. Germline assignment: CDR1 LGHDT and CDR2 YNNKEL (reference sequence). The CDR3 is CASSPTYTTDTQYF. The CDR3 DNA is TGTGCCAGCAGCCCTACCTACACCACAGATACGCAGTATTTT.

This clonotype was counted at least ten times. The chain combines TRBV10-3 with TRBJ2-7; 9 bases map to TRBD2. This CDR3 has 14 amino acids. After removal of 10 bases from V and 5 bases from J, the junction contained 12 bases not matched to a gene. The germline V gene has CDR1 ENHRY and CDR2 SYGVKD. The CDR3 region is CATHTRTSVDEQYF. CDR3 sequence (DNA): TGTGCCACCCACACCAGGACTAGCGTCGACGAGCAGTACTTC.

The chain carries TRBV24-1 and TRBJ1-5; unclear D gene. Germline CDR1 reads KGHDR; CDR2 reads SFDVKD. The CDR3 runs to 11 residues. Trimming removed 9 bases at V and 6 bases at J, with 8 bases between. The CDR3 loop is CATRRGQPQHF. The CDR3 DNA sequence: TGTGCCACCCGACGGGGTCAGCCCCAGCATTTT.

This clonotype was counted ten times or more. This rearrangement joins TRBV29-1 to TRBJ1-2; possible D gene TRBD1, 6 bases. The V gene's germline CDR1 is SQVTM and CDR2 ANQGSEA. This CDR3 has 12 residues. V was clipped by 8 bases and J by 8 bases, with 18 bases between them. This CDR3 is CSTWDTWQGYTF. The CDR3 DNA is TGCAGCACATGGGACACCTGGCAGGGCTACACCTTC.

The rearrangement joins TRBV27 to TRBJ2-7; TRBD2 agrees at 13 bases. CDR1 is MNHEY and CDR2 is SMNVEV in the germline V gene (reference sequence). The CDR3 spans 14 residues. With 6 bases clipped from V and 6 bases from J, the junction kept 5 bases outside the gene matches. CDR3 in amino acids: CASSPGLAGLEQYF. DNA for the CDR3: TGTGCCAGCAGCCCGGGACTAGCGGGGCTCGAGCAGTACTTC.

This sequence joins TRBV5-1 and TRBJ1-4, with 7 positions matching TRBD1. Germline lookup yields CDR1 SGHRS and CDR2 YFSETQ. Germline trimming cut 0 bases from V and 7 bases from J; bases unmatched to any gene: 12. This CDR3 region has 17 residues. This CDR3 is CASSLGPQGEKVEKLFF. The CDR3 DNA follows: TGCGCCAGCAGCTTGGGACCTCAGGGGGAGAAGGTTGAAAAACTGTTTTTT.

There are many counts of this clonotype. The chain couples TRBV7-6 to TRBJ1-6; no reliable D call. This CDR3 contains 13 residues. The V end was cut by 3 bases, the J end by 5 bases, with 5 bases between. The germline V gene encodes CDR1 SGHVS and CDR2 FNYEAQ. In DNA form, the CDR3 reads TGTGCCAGCAGCTTTACAGATAATTCACCCCTCCACTTT. Translation: CASSFTDNSPLHF.

This clonotype was counted between two and nine times. J is TRBJ2-7 and V is TRBV19; the D gene is possibly TRBD1 (5 bases). The V gene's germline CDR1 is LNHDA and CDR2 SQIVND (reference sequence). V shed 6 bases and J shed 8 bases, with 20 bases lying between them. The CDR3 sequence is 14 residues long. The CDR3 coding sequence is TGTGCCAGTAGCACACAGGCCCCGTCGATGCAGCAGTACTTC. Encoded protein: CASSTQAPSMQQYF. Supplemented by reference TRBV19 and TRBJ2-7, the full variable domain reads DGGITQSPKYLFRKEGQNVTLSCEQNLNHDAMYWYRQDPGQGLRLIYYSQIVNDFQKGDIAEGYSVSREKKESFPLTVTSAQKNPTAFYLCASSTQAPSMQQYFGPGTRLTVT.

This clonotype has ten or more counts. V usage is TRBV11-2 and J usage is TRBJ2-3; no clear D gene. Trimming stripped 2 bases from V and 0 bases from J, with 6 bases between. CDR3 length equals 14 residues. The V gene's germline CDR1 is SGHAT and CDR2 FQNNGV. The CDR3 bases are TGTGCCAGCAGCTTAATCGGCAGCACAGATACGCAGTATTTT. This encodes CASSLIGSTDTQYF.

There are a few counts of this clonotype. This rearrangement joins TRBV2 to TRBJ1-4, with D uncertain. The germline V gene has CDR1 SNHLY and CDR2 FYNNEI. The CDR3 extends over 13 amino acids. The germline V and J ends were trimmed by 7 bases and 5 bases, with 11 bases remaining between them. The CDR3 loop is CASTQAKNEKLFF. The CDR3 coding sequence is TGTGCCAGCACCCAGGCTAAGAATGAAAAACTGTTTTTT.

About this clonotype itself: The junction departs from the called germline gene at one end, perhaps through a read error. The chain links TRBV12-3 or TRBV12-4 to TRBJ2-3, with 12 bases identical to TRBD2. This CDR3 region has 17 residues. The CDR3 region has the DNA TGTGCCGGCAGTGGTCGACTAGCGGGGGCCAGCACAGATACGCAGTATTTT. It is translated as CAGSGRLAGASTDTQYF.

On this clonotype: Its ends do not fully match the called genes, so a read error is possible. The V call is TRBV29-1, the J call TRBJ2-3, with TRBD1 matching 8 bases. This CDR3 comprises 13 residues. Germline assignment: CDR1 SQVTM and CDR2 ANQGSEA. The CDR3 sequence: CGVDRGRGRLQYF. Here the CDR3 DNA reads TGCGGCGTTGATAGGGGCAGGGGGCGCTTGCAGTATTTT.

In its sample, this clonotype was seen a few times. The rearrangement joins TRBV6-4 to TRBJ2-1; the match to TRBD2 covers 8 bases. The V and J ends lost 4 bases and 3 bases, in that order; junction bases with no gene match: 5. The CDR3 covers 15 residues. The germline CDR1 and CDR2 sequences are MRHNA and SNTAGT. CDR3 DNA: TGTGCCAGCAGTGTGGGACTAGGTCTCTACAATGAGCAGTTCTTC. It translates to CASSVGLGLYNEQFF.

This clonotype has only a few counts. The genes are TRBV6-1 and TRBJ2-5; no clear D gene. V was clipped by 1 base and J by 4 bases, with 10 bases between them. Germline lookup yields CDR1 MNHNS and CDR2 SASEGT. This CDR3 spans 14 amino acids. For the CDR3, the DNA is TGTGCCAGCAGTGAAGAGGGCGTGCCAGAGACCCAGTACTTC. Encoded protein: CASSEEGVPETQYF.

The chain couples TRBV29-1 to TRBJ2-1; 9 nucleotides line up with TRBD2. The CDR3 consists of 13 residues. CDR1 is SQVTM, CDR2 ANQGSEA, per germline. J gave up 7 bases and V 3 bases, and 4 bases lay outside the gene matches. DNA of the CDR3: TGCAGCGTTGATCCTAGCGGGAAAAATGAGCAGTTCTTC. Translating it yields CSVDPSGKNEQFF.

This clonotype was seen only a few times. The chain recombines TRBV15 with TRBJ1-3; 7 nucleotides match TRBD1. This CDR3 is 14 amino acids long. V dropped 3 bases and J dropped 4; count of bases not matched to a gene: 3. Germline V gene sequence: CDR1 LNHNV, CDR2 YYDKDF (reference sequence). CDR3 in amino acids: CATSRTGLGNTIYF. As DNA, the CDR3 is TGTGCCACCAGCAGGACAGGGTTAGGAAACACCATATATTTT.

This clonotype was detected many times. The gene calls are TRBV2 and TRBJ2-2, with 12 positions matching TRBD2. The CDR3 consists of 15 residues. V gave up 8 bases and J gave up 3 bases; unmatched junction bases: 4. Germline loops: CDR1 SNHLY, CDR2 FYNNEI. CDR3 amino acids: CASHGLAGHTGELFF. Here the CDR3 DNA reads TGTGCCAGCCACGGACTAGCGGGACACACCGGGGAGCTGTTTTTT.

This clonotype occurred many times. The rearrangement uses TRBV28 and TRBJ2-7; TRBD2 matches 8 bases. CDR1 MDHEN and CDR2 SYDVKM come from the germline V gene. V lost 3 bases to trimming and J lost 2 bases; unmatched junction nucleotides: 3. The CDR3 is made up of 14 amino acids. The chain's CDR3 is CASSFSGAPYEQYF. CDR3 sequence (DNA): TGTGCCAGCAGTTTTAGCGGGGCCCCCTACGAGCAGTACTTC.

The sample holds many counts of this clonotype. This chain connects TRBV12-3 or TRBV12-4 to TRBJ2-7; D unclear. The CDR3 consists of 13 residues. V lost 1 base and J lost 2, with 6 bases in between. In DNA form, the CDR3 reads TGTGCCAGCAGTTTAGTGTCAGCCTACGAGCAGTACTTC. Protein product: CASSLVSAYEQYF.

CDR3 nucleotide sequence: TGTGCCACCAGCAGAGTGACATTTAGCACTGAAGCTTTCTTT. Translating it yields CATSRVTFSTEAFF. J is TRBJ1-1 and V is TRBV15; D gene ambiguous. The germline gives CDR1 LNHNV, CDR2 YYDKDF (reference sequence). CDR3 length: 14 residues. V gave up 1 base and J gave up 4 bases, with 10 bases separating them.

This clonotype was seen ten or more times. This chain joins TRBV30 and TRBJ1-5, with D perhaps TRBD1 (5 bases). The length of the CDR3 is 14 residues. V lost 4 bases, J lost 4 bases, and 14 bases lay in between. Germline values: CDR1 GTSNPN, CDR2 SVGIG (reference sequence). The CDR3 spells CAWTTGGGNQPQHF. The CDR3 DNA sequence: TGTGCCTGGACCACCGGGGGTGGAAATCAGCCCCAGCATTTT.

The CDR3 DNA is TGTGCCAGCAGCCAGGGTTTACCCGACAGGTCCTACAATGAGCAGTTCTTC. Its translation is CASSQGLPDRSYNEQFF. The V gene is TRBV3-1, the J gene TRBJ2-1, with D maybe TRBD1 (6 bases). The germline V and J ends were trimmed by 3 bases and 1 base, with 16 bases remaining between them. CDR1 and CDR2 from the germline V gene are LGHDT and YNNKEL (reference sequence). The CDR3 is 17 residues long.

Worth noting for this clonotype: This could be a read error, since a much larger clone is one nucleotide away. This chain joins TRBV5-6 and TRBJ1-2; tentative D call: TRBD1 (5 bases). The CDR3 sequence is 15 residues long. Germline V gene data show CDR1 as SGHDT and CDR2 as YYEEEE. The chain's CDR3 is CASSLYPGRNYGHTF. The CDR3 bases are TGTGCCAGCAGCTTGTACCCAGGGCGGAACTATGGCCACACCTTC.

This clonotype was recorded only once. Since a much larger clone is just one base distant, this may be a read error. The rearrangement links TRBV5-1 to TRBJ2-3; 11 positions match TRBD2. CDR1 and CDR2 (germline): SGHRS, YFSETQ. The CDR3 length is 15 residues. The CDR3 is CATSVAGGNTDTQYF. CDR3 bases: TGCGCCACCAGCGTAGCGGGAGGGAACACAGATACGCAGTATTTT.

This clonotype was detected many times. The genes are TRBV3-1 and TRBJ2-7; maybe TRBD2 (5 bases). The V and J ends lost 2 bases and 5 bases respectively, with 10 bases between them. The CDR3 is 13 residues long. CDR1 LGHDT and CDR2 YNNKEL come from the germline V gene (reference sequence). The CDR3 coding sequence is TGTGCCAGCAGCCAACCTGCGGGCGACGAGCAGTACTTC. This sequence encodes CASSQPAGDEQYF.

Only a few counts were recorded for this clonotype. The CDR3, as DNA: TGTGCCAGCGGACAGGGGGCTCACACTGAAGCTTTCTTT. Residues: CASGQGAHTEAFF. The V call is TRBV6-1, the J call TRBJ1-1; 11 bases map to TRBD1. The CDR3 runs 13 residues. The J segment lost 3 bases and the V segment lost 8 bases, leaving 2 bases of the junction unmatched. Germline values: CDR1 MNHNS, CDR2 SASEGT.

This clonotype was seen only a few times. The chain carries TRBV7-2 and TRBJ2-7; D gene unclear. With 3 bases removed from V and 1 base from J, the gap between germline ends came to 10 bases. The CDR3 totals 14 residues. Germline CDR1 and CDR2: SGHTA and FQGNSA. CDR3 region: CASSLGRKSYEQYF. CDR3 DNA: TGTGCCAGCAGCTTGGGTAGAAAATCCTACGAGCAGTACTTC.

In this sample, this clonotype turned up many times. This rearrangement joins TRBV11-1 to TRBJ2-1, with 10 bases identical to TRBD2. V lost 6 bases and J lost 7; bases outside the gene matches: 6. The CDR3 has 14 residues. Per germline, CDR1 SGHAT and CDR2 FQDESV (reference sequence). The CDR3 sequence is CASSPSGRANEQFF. DNA of the CDR3: TGTGCCAGCAGTCCCAGCGGGAGGGCGAATGAGCAGTTCTTC.

This clonotype was counted at least ten times. The chain employs TRBV29-1 and TRBJ2-5, with 7 nucleotides matching TRBD2. The CDR3 contains 16 residues. V shed 3 bases, J shed 3 bases, and the junction held 13 bases outside the gene matches. The germline gives CDR1 SQVTM, CDR2 ANQGSEA. CDR3 sequence reads: CSVDRSAGTTEETQYF. The CDR3 DNA follows: TGCAGCGTTGATCGCTCGGCGGGGACTACCGAAGAGACCCAGTACTTC.